This T cell receptor beta chain was sequenced for a study of CD8 T cells in ankylosing spondylitis. TCRdb fed the 5' RACE reads into MiXCR, producing one record per CDR3 protein. The profile shows approximately 45,000 distinct CDR3 sequences, 3.5% to 4% of them singletons. V lost 4 bases, J lost 8 bases, and 12 bases stayed unmatched. The CDR3 loop spans 17 amino acids. CDR1 and CDR2 from the germline V gene are SGDLS and YYNGEE. This clonotype was seen repeatedly, ten times or more. The chain recombines TRBV9 with TRBJ2-1; 13 bases fit TRBD2. This clonotype was obtained from a female donor with ankylosing spondylitis or in good health (not recorded which). The specimen sequenced was blood, either unsorted or a sorted T cell fraction (not recorded which). CDR3 residues: CASSLETSGGLRDEQFF. In DNA form, the CDR3 reads TGTGCCAGCAGCCTAGAGACTAGCGGGGGGTTAAGGGATGAGCAGTTCTTC.